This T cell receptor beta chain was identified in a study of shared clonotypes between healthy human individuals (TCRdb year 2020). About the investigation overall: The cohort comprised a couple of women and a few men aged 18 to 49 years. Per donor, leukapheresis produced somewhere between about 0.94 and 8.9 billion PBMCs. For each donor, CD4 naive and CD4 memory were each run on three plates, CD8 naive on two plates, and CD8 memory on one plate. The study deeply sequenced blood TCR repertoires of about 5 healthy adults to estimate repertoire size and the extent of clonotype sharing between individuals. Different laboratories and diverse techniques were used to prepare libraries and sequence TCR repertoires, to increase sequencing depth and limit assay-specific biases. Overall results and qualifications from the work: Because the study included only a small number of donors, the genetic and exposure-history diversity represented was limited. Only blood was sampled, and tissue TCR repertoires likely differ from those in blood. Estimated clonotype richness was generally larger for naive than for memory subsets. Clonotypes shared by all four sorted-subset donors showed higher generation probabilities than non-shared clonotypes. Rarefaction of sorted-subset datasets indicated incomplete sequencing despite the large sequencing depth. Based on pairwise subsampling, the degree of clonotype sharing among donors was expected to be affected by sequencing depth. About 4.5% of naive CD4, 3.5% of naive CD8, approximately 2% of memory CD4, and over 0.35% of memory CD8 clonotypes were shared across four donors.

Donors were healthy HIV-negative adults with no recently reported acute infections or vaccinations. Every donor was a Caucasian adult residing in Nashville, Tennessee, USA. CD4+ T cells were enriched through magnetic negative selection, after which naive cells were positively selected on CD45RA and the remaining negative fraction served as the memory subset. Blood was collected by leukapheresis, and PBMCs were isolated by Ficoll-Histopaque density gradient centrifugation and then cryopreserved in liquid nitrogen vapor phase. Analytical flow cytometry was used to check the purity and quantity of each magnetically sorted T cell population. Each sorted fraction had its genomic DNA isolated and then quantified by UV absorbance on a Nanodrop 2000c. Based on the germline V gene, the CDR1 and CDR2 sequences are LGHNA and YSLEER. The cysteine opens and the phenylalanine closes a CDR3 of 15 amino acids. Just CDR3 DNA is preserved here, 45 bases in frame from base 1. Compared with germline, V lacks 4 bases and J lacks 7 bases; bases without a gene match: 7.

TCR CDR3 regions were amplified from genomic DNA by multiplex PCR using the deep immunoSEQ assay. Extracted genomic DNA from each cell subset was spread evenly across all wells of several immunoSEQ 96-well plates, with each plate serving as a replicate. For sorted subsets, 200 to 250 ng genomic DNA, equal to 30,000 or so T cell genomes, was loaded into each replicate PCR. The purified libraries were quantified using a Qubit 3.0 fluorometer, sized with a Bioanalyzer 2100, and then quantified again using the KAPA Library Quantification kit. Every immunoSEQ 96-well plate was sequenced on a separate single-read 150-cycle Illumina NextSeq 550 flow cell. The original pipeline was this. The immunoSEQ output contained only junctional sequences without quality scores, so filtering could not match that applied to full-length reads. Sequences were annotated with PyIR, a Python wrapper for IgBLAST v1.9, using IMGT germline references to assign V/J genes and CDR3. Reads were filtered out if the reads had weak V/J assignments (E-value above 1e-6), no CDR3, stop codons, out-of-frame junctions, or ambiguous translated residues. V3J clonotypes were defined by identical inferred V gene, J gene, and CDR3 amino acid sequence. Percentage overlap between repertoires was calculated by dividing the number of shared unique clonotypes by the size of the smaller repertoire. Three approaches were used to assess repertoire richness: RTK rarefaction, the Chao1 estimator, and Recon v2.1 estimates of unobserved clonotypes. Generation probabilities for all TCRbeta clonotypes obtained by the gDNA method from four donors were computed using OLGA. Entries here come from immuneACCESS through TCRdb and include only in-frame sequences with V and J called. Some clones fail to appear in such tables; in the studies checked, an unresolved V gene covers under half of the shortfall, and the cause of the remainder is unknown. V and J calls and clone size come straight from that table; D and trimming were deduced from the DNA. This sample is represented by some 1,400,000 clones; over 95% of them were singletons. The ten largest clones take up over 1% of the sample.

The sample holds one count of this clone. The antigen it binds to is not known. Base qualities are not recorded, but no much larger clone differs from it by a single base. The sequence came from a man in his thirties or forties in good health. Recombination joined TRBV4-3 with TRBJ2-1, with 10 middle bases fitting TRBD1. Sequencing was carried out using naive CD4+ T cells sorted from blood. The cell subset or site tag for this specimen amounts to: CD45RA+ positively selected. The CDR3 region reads CASSLQDRGGNEQFF. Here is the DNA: TGCGCCAGCAGCCTCCAGGACAGGGGGGGAAATGAGCAGTTCTTC.